This passage covers 31 T cell receptor beta chains from one sample sequenced in a study of T cell repertoires in cytomegalovirus infection. TCRdb re-derived calls from the reads in MiXCR, one entry per CDR3 protein. The repertoire holds fewer than 550,000 distinct CDR3 sequences, with approximately 15% as singletons. Specimen: CD8+ T cells from PBMCs. Receptor source: a human donor in good health (CMV status not recorded). Some clones in this sample may be carry-over from other donors' samples.

The gene calls are TRBV27 and TRBJ2-7, with TRBD2 identical over 10 bases. Unmatched junction bases numbered 4, after V lost 4 bases and J lost 1 base. This CDR3 spans 15 amino acids. CDR1 MNHEY and CDR2 SMNVEV come from the germline V gene (reference sequence). The CDR3 DNA follows: TGTGCCAGCAGTTCGGGACTAGCGAGGTCCTACGAGCAGTACTTC. Translated: CASSSGLARSYEQYF.

This clonotype was recorded at least ten times. The J gene is TRBJ2-2, the V gene TRBV23-1; D is undetermined. TRBV23-1 is an ORF for which the function is uncertain. The CDR3 extends over 13 amino acids. V was cut by 7 bases and J by 4 bases, with 10 bases left in between. The DNA of the CDR3 is TGCGCCAGCACCCAGTCTTCCACCGGGGAGCTGTTTTTT. Translating it yields CASTQSSTGELFF.

This clonotype has a count of ten or more. V is TRBV10-3 and J is TRBJ2-1; TRBD2 matches 9 bases. Germline loops: CDR1 ENHRY, CDR2 SYGVKD. The CDR3 runs to 17 residues. V dropped 2 bases and J dropped 10; count of bases not matched to a gene: 15. Written as DNA, the CDR3 is TGTGCCATCAGTGAGACGAAGGGTCGCGGGAGGGCCGCCGAGCAGTTCTTC. It yields the protein CAISETKGRGRAAEQFF.

The CDR3 coding sequence is TGTGCCAGCAGCCAAGGAAGCCGGAGGAATAGGGCCTACGAGCAGTACTTC. It codes for CASSQGSRRNRAYEQYF. The rearrangement uses TRBV4-2 and TRBJ2-7; a possible D gene is TRBD2 (5 bases). Deletions cut 1 base from V and 2 bases from J, with 18 bases between. CDR1 and CDR2 (germline): LGHNA, YNFKEQ. CDR3 length: 17 residues.

This clonotype was seen only once. The chain combines TRBV4-2 with TRBJ1-2, with D possibly TRBD1 on 5 matching bases. The V and J ends lost 2 bases and 0 bases respectively, with 7 bases between them. The CDR3 consists of 14 residues. Germline V gives CDR1 LGHNA, CDR2 YNFKEQ. The CDR3, as DNA: TGTGCCAGCAGCCAATCAGGGTCTAACTATGGCTACACCTTC. Its translation: CASSQSGSNYGYTF.

This clonotype was counted many times. The chain couples TRBV7-9 to TRBJ2-1; the D gene is possibly TRBD2 (6 bases). The CDR3 runs to 14 residues. V was pared by 5 bases and J by 8 bases, with 16 bases between. Germline V lookup: CDR1 SEHNR, CDR2 FQNEAQ (reference sequence). CDR3 loop: CASSEDLRGHEQFF. CDR3 DNA sequence: TGTGCCAGCAGCGAGGACTTGCGGGGCCATGAGCAGTTCTTC.

A remark on this clonotype: One base away lies a much larger clone, so this may be a sequencing read error. This chain links TRBV7-3 with TRBJ2-7; maybe TRBD1 (5 bases). This CDR3 comprises 14 residues. Looked up from germline, CDR1 is SGHTA and CDR2 is FQGTGA. This CDR3 reads CTSSPDTPSYEQYF. The CDR3 DNA reads as TGTACCAGCAGCCCGGACACACCCTCCTACGAGCAGTACTTC.

This clonotype was detected a few times. CDR3 in amino acids: CASRQTGGNSPLHF. The CDR3 nucleotides are TGTGCCAGCAGACAAACAGGGGGAAATTCACCCCTCCACTTT. The chain couples TRBV7-9 to TRBJ1-6; 8 positions match TRBD1. Germline-derived CDR1 and CDR2 are SEHNR and FQNEAQ (reference sequence). Germline trimming cut 6 bases from V and 7 bases from J; bases unmatched to any gene: 5. The CDR3 runs to 14 residues.

This clonotype was seen at least ten times. This rearrangement joins TRBV25-1 to TRBJ2-3; D may correspond to TRBD1 or TRBD2 (6 bases each). The germline V and J ends were trimmed by 7 bases and 5 bases, with 13 bases remaining between them. Germline-derived CDR1 and CDR2 are MGHDK and SYGVNS. The CDR3 length is 13 residues. The CDR3 spells CASMGGVGDTQYF. CDR3 bases: TGTGCCAGCATGGGGGGCGTAGGAGATACGCAGTATTTT.

This clonotype was seen ten or more times. The gene calls are TRBV7-8 and TRBJ2-7, with TRBD1 as a possible D gene (5 bases). Germline V gene data show CDR1 as SGHVS and CDR2 as FQNEAQ. Trimming shortened V by 5 bases and J by 3 bases, and 17 bases separated the two germline ends. This CDR3 has 15 residues. Written as DNA, the CDR3 is TGTGCCAGCAGCCAGGGCCAACCAAAGGACTACGAGCAGTACTTC. Protein: CASSQGQPKDYEQYF.

This clonotype showed up just a few times. The rearrangement links TRBV28 to TRBJ1-1; 7 nucleotides agree with TRBD1. The germline V gene encodes CDR1 MDHEN and CDR2 SYDVKM. Germline trimming cut 3 bases from V and 10 bases from J; bases unmatched to any gene: 11. The CDR3 sequence is 14 residues long. DNA for the CDR3: TGTGCCAGCAGTTTTTTACAGGGGCGAAGGGGAGCTTTCTTT. Its translation: CASSFLQGRRGAFF.

V usage is TRBV9 and J usage is TRBJ1-2; 11 nucleotides line up with TRBD1. From germline, CDR1 is SGDLS and CDR2 YYNGEE. The V and J ends lost 3 bases and 5 bases, in that order; junction bases with no gene match: 6. This CDR3 is 15 amino acids long. The CDR3, as DNA: TGTGCCAGCAGCGGACGGACAGGGGGCTGGTATGGCTACACCTTC. Protein: CASSGRTGGWYGYTF.

This clonotype was detected a few times. The chain links TRBV11-2 to TRBJ1-1; 9 positions match TRBD1. This CDR3 region has 16 residues. V was pared by 6 bases and J by 1 base, with 9 bases of the junction left unmatched. Germline-derived CDR1 and CDR2 are SGHAT and FQNNGV. The CDR3 protein is CASSPWRDRENTEAFF. In DNA form, the CDR3 reads TGTGCCAGCAGTCCTTGGCGGGACAGGGAGAACACTGAAGCTTTCTTT.

The rearrangement links TRBV27 to TRBJ2-3, with 11 bases fitting TRBD2. The V gene end was trimmed by 4 bases and the J gene end by 2 bases; junction bases not matched to a gene: 5. CDR1 and CDR2 from the germline V gene are MNHEY and SMNVEV (reference sequence). This CDR3 contains 16 residues. CDR3 nucleotide sequence: TGTGCCAGCAGTTCGACTAGCGGGGAGTACACAGATACGCAGTATTTT. Protein sequence: CASSSTSGEYTDTQYF.

This clonotype occurred many times. The chain links TRBV11-3 to TRBJ2-3; 10 nucleotides match TRBD2. With V trimmed by 3 bases and J by 0 bases, 9 bases remained unmatched. Germline V gene lookup returns CDR1 SGHNT and CDR2 YENEEA. This CDR3 is 18 amino acids long. The chain's CDR3 is CASSLGGLAALSTDTQYF. The CDR3 DNA follows: TGTGCCAGCAGCTTGGGAGGACTAGCGGCCCTCAGCACAGATACGCAGTATTTT.

The chain couples TRBV12-5 to TRBJ2-1; 7 positions match TRBD1. Germline V gene sequence: CDR1 LGHNT, CDR2 FRNRAP. The ends lost 7 bases at V and 7 bases at J; junction bases unmatched: 10. The CDR3 loop spans 14 amino acids. In DNA form, the CDR3 reads TGTGCTAGTGTTTCGGACAGGACAAAGAATGAGCAGTTCTTC. Its translation is CASVSDRTKNEQFF. Combining the CDR3 with reference TRBV12-5 and TRBJ2-1 gives the whole variable domain DARVTQTPRHKVTEMGQEVTMRCQPILGHNTVFWYRQTMMQGLELLAYFRNRAPLDDSGMPKDRFSAEMPDATLATLKIQPSEPRDSAVYFCASVSDRTKNEQFFGPGTRLTVL.

This clonotype was counted ten times or more. The rearrangement links TRBV7-2 to TRBJ2-7, with D perhaps matching TRBD1 (6 bases). Germline CDR1 SGHTA, CDR2 FQGNSA. The CDR3 length is 16 residues. V was shortened by 5 bases and J by 0 bases, with 17 bases between the two germline ends. The CDR3 loop reads CASSHALTGPSYEQYF. CDR3 coding DNA: TGTGCCAGCAGCCATGCACTGACAGGACCCTCCTACGAGCAGTACTTC. The full variable domain, its missing parts supplied by reference TRBV7-2 and TRBJ2-7, is GAGVSQSPSNKVTEKGKDVELRCDPISGHTALYWYRQSLGQGLEFLIYFQGNSAPDKSGLPSDRFSAERTGGSVSTLTIQRTQQEDSAVYLCASSHALTGPSYEQYFGPGTRLTVT.

This clonotype has a handful of counts. The J gene is TRBJ2-5, the V gene TRBV6-1; D assignment may be TRBD1 or TRBD2 (6 bases each). Germline loops: CDR1 MNHNS, CDR2 SASEGT. Trimming removed 5 bases from V and 5 bases from J, with 18 bases in between. The CDR3 extends over 15 amino acids. The CDR3 DNA sequence: TGTGCCAGCAGTTTAACCGGGGGCGAGTTGGAGACCCAGTACTTC. Protein: CASSLTGGELETQYF.

In this sample, this clonotype turned up many times. The chain uses TRBV7-8 and TRBJ2-2; D uncertain. The CDR3 is made up of 14 amino acids. The germline CDR1 and CDR2 sequences are SGHVS and FQNEAQ. V shed 7 bases and J shed 1 base, with 10 bases lying between them. The DNA of the CDR3 is TGTGCCAGCACTATCTTAGGGAACACCGGGGAGCTGTTTTTT. It codes for CASTILGNTGELFF.

This chain joins TRBV11-2 and TRBJ1-6; 8 bases line up with TRBD1. V shed 5 bases, J shed 9 bases, and the junction held 6 bases outside the gene matches. The germline V gene encodes CDR1 SGHAT and CDR2 FQNNGV. The CDR3 runs 14 residues. CDR3 DNA: TGTGCCAGCAGCAGTGACAGGGGCGCTTCACCCCTCCACTTT. Protein product: CASSSDRGASPLHF.

This clonotype was detected many times. V is TRBV29-1 and J is TRBJ2-5, with 11 bases lining up with TRBD1. Trimming took 5 bases from V and 5 from J; bases not matched to a gene: 10. From germline, CDR1 is SQVTM and CDR2 ANQGSEA. The CDR3 is made up of 15 amino acids. The CDR3, as DNA: TGCAGCGTTCCCGCGGGACAGGGGGATTTGGAGACCCAGTACTTC. This encodes CSVPAGQGDLETQYF.

A few counts support this clonotype. The chain is built from TRBV28 and TRBJ2-1; D is unclear. From germline, CDR1 is MDHEN and CDR2 SYDVKM. Trimming removed 4 bases at V and 0 bases at J, with 10 bases between. The CDR3 is 15 residues long. As DNA, the CDR3 is TGTGCCAGCAGTTCCCGGCGCCACTCCTACAATGAGCAGTTCTTC. This translates into CASSSRRHSYNEQFF.

This clonotype was picked up a small number of times. The chain recombines TRBV6-5 with TRBJ2-3; TRBD1 is a possible D gene (5 bases). The CDR3 is made up of 16 amino acids. Germline loops: CDR1 MNHEY, CDR2 SVGAGI. The germline V and J ends were trimmed by 0 bases and 0 bases, with 10 bases remaining between them. The CDR3 here is CASSYSPGSSTDTQYF. CDR3 DNA: TGTGCCAGCAGTTACTCTCCAGGGTCCAGCACAGATACGCAGTATTTT.

Notes on this clonotype: An end of the junction differs from the germline gene, which may be a read error. The chain employs TRBV4-1 and TRBJ2-7, with 7 positions matching TRBD1. CDR3 length equals 15 residues. Germline V gene lookup returns CDR1 MGHRA and CDR2 YSYEKL. CDR3 loop: CASSQEGRQGYEQYF. Here the CDR3 DNA reads TGTGCCAGCAGCCAAGAGGGGAGACAGGGCTACGAGCAGTACTTC.

J is TRBJ2-5 and V is TRBV30; 7 bases match TRBD2. Germline V gene data show CDR1 as GTSNPN and CDR2 as SVGIG (reference sequence). The CDR3 contains 13 residues. The V and J ends lost 5 bases and 3 bases, in that order; junction bases with no gene match: 6. The DNA for the CDR3 is TGTGCCTGGGGCCGGGGGGTGGAAGAGACCCAGTACTTC. Encoded protein: CAWGRGVEETQYF. Looking up the rest from reference TRBV30 and TRBJ2-5 gives the full variable domain: SQTIHQWPATLVQPVGSPLSLECTVEGTSNPNLYWYRQAAGRGLQLLFYSVGIGQISSEVPQNLSASRPQDRQFILSSKKLLLSDSGFYLCAWGRGVEETQYFGPGTRLLVL.

This clonotype was seen a handful of times. The V gene is TRBV7-3, the J gene TRBJ2-3; no firm D call. CDR1 and CDR2 from the germline V gene are SGHTA and FQGTGA. This CDR3 contains 12 residues. Trimming took 6 bases from V and 2 from J, leaving 6 bases between them. The CDR3 DNA sequence: TGTGCCAGCAGAGGGTTCACAGATACGCAGTATTTT. Amino acid sequence: CASRGFTDTQYF.

This clonotype was detected ten times or more. V is TRBV7-9 and J is TRBJ2-3, with TRBD2 matching 7 bases. Germline CDR1 and CDR2: SEHNR and FQNEAQ (reference sequence). The V gene end was trimmed by 2 bases and the J gene end by 3 bases; junction bases not matched to a gene: 2. The CDR3 covers 14 residues. The CDR3 DNA sequence: TGTGCCAGCAGCTTATCTAGCGGAACAGATACGCAGTATTTT. Translating it yields CASSLSSGTDTQYF.

This clonotype was seen at least ten times. This chain joins TRBV6-1 and TRBJ1-4; D is perhaps TRBD1 (6 bases). Trimming took 8 bases from V and 5 from J, leaving 12 bases between them. The CDR3 runs to 13 residues. Per germline, CDR1 MNHNS and CDR2 SASEGT. CDR3 nucleotides: TGTGCCAGCGCGGACAGTGAGAATGAAAAACTGTTTTTT. Translating it yields CASADSENEKLFF.

The genes are TRBV2 and TRBJ2-1; no clear D gene. Germline loops: CDR1 SNHLY, CDR2 FYNNEI. This CDR3 has 14 residues. Trimming took 1 base from V and 2 from J, leaving 6 bases between them. CDR3 in amino acids: CASSEVGAYNEQFF. For the CDR3, the DNA is TGTGCCAGCAGTGAAGTTGGGGCCTACAATGAGCAGTTCTTC.

This clonotype was observed many times. The chain combines TRBV7-8 with TRBJ2-7; D assignment may be TRBD1 or TRBD2 (5 bases each). Germline assignment: CDR1 SGHVS and CDR2 FQNEAQ. The CDR3 runs 15 residues. Trimming shortened V by 5 bases and J by 0 bases, and 14 bases separated the two germline ends. The chain's CDR3 is CASSPDPGTSYEQYF. For the CDR3, the DNA is TGTGCCAGCAGCCCAGACCCGGGGACCTCCTACGAGCAGTACTTC.

Concerning this clonotype itself: A read error may produce the germline difference seen at one junction end. V is TRBV27 and J is TRBJ2-6, with TRBD2 matching over 8 bases. The CDR3 extends over 16 amino acids. The germline V gene has CDR1 MNHEY and CDR2 SMNVEV (reference sequence). DNA for the CDR3: TGTGCCAGCAGTTTACTAGGTGCCGGGAGGGCCAACTTCCTGACTTTC. This encodes CASSLLGAGRANFLTF.